This paragraph reports one TCR beta chain. A junction boundary mismatches the germline segment, possibly from a read error. This entry comes from a study of blood T cell repertoires in COVID-19. Whole-study context: PBMCs, B-cell-depleted T cells, or T cells were the source of the cDNA or gDNA that made up the material.

This CDR3 comprises 14 residues. CDR1 is MNHEY, CDR2 SMNVEV, per germline (reference sequence). Per the original methods: Reference gene primer amplification gave nucleated cell count estimates. Using immunoSEQ multiplex PCR, the repertoire was profiled, and TCRdb retains in-frame clones only, with some absent. That table furnishes V, J and clone size, whereas the DNA furnished D and trimming. Seen here are 83,000 or so clones, around 79% observed once, and the top ten hold roughly a tenth. V usage is TRBV27 and J usage is TRBJ2-3, with D possibly being TRBD2 (5 bases). Sequencing was done on a sample of peripheral blood. This receptor was taken from an elderly woman with acute or convalescent COVID-19. The CDR3 DNA is TGTGCCAGCAGTCTATCTAGCAGCACAGATACGCAGTATTTT. This gives the protein CASSLSSSTDTQYF.